Following are 11 T cell receptor beta chains from one sample sequenced in a study of cytomegalovirus exposure and HLA in healthy donors. Researchers ran the PCR with 60 Vbeta and 13 Jbeta primers. Some clones are missing from TCRdb's copy, which holds only in-frame ones; the method was immunoSEQ multiplex PCR. The table shows about 160,000 clones, with roughly 80% occurring only once. Sequencing was carried out using PBMCs. The source of these receptors is a male donor in good health and CMV-seronegative.

V usage is TRBV2 and J usage is TRBJ2-7; weak D call: TRBD2 (6 bases). Germline V gene lookup returns CDR1 SNHLY and CDR2 FYNNEI. The CDR3 is made up of 13 amino acids. V lost 4 bases, J lost 5 bases, and 12 bases lay in between. The CDR3, as DNA: TGTGCCAGCAGTGGGCGGGGTATCGACGAGCAGTACTTC. Protein: CASSGRGIDEQYF.

The chain carries TRBV19 and TRBJ2-5; no definite D call. V was pared by 1 base and J by 5 bases, with 8 bases between. The length of the CDR3 is 13 residues. Germline V gene sequence: CDR1 LNHDA, CDR2 SQIVND (reference sequence). The CDR3 region is CASSIGHTETQYF. In DNA, the CDR3 is TGTGCCAGTAGTATAGGACATACGGAGACCCAGTACTTC. The full variable domain, with the rest looked up from reference TRBV19 and TRBJ2-5, is DGGITQSPKYLFRKEGQNVTLSCEQNLNHDAMYWYRQDPGQGLRLIYYSQIVNDFQKGDIAEGYSVSREKKESFPLTVTSAQKNPTAFYLCASSIGHTETQYFGPGTRLLVL.

A word on this clone: A junction boundary mismatches the germline segment, possibly from a read error. The chain links TRBV4-3 to TRBJ1-2; D possibly corresponds to TRBD1 (6 bases). The CDR3 has 14 amino acids. Germline V gives CDR1 LGHNA, CDR2 YSLEER. CDR3 sequence reads: CASSQDPRGGGYPF. The CDR3 DNA reads as TGCGCCAGCAGCCAAGATCCGAGGGGGGGAGGCTACCCCTTC.

The genes are TRBV14 and TRBJ2-5; possible D gene TRBD1, 6 bases. Germline V lookup: CDR1 SGHDN, CDR2 FVKESK. The CDR3 extends over 19 amino acids. The germline V and J ends were trimmed by 0 bases and 5 bases, with 25 bases remaining between them. This chain's CDR3 is CASSQDFSAGVLSVETQYF. The CDR3 DNA follows: TGTGCCAGCAGCCAAGATTTTTCGGCAGGGGTATTATCCGTTGAGACCCAGTACTTC.

The genes are TRBV18 and TRBJ2-7; 11 nucleotides match TRBD1. CDR1 is KGHSH and CDR2 is LQKENI in the germline V gene. The CDR3 covers 13 residues. V gave up 2 bases and J gave up 6 bases; unmatched junction bases: 0. CDR3 loop: CASSPGTGGEQYF. For the CDR3, the DNA is TGTGCCAGCTCACCAGGGACAGGGGGCGAGCAGTACTTC.

The V call is TRBV10-3, the J call TRBJ2-7; TRBD1 aligns across 9 bases. Unmatched junction bases numbered 3, after V lost 7 bases and J lost 2 bases. The CDR3 contains 13 residues. Germline CDR1 ENHRY, CDR2 SYGVKD. The CDR3 DNA is TGTGCCATCAAGGGGGACAGGGCCTACGAGCAGTACTTC. The encoded protein is CAIKGDRAYEQYF.

The rearrangement uses TRBV30 and TRBJ1-2; tentative D call: TRBD1 (6 bases). Germline CDR1 and CDR2: GTSNPN and SVGIG (reference sequence). The CDR3 runs 14 residues. The V end was cut by 1 base, the J end by 4 bases, with 13 bases between. Here the CDR3 reads CAWSAAQGTYGYTF. CDR3 bases: TGTGCCTGGAGTGCGGCACAGGGAACCTATGGCTACACCTTC.

In this sample, this clone turned up once. The chain couples TRBV11-2 to TRBJ2-3; tentatively, D is TRBD1 (5 bases). V was cut by 5 bases and J by 14 bases, with 26 bases left in between. The length of the CDR3 is 15 residues. Germline CDR1 reads SGHAT; CDR2 reads FQNNGV. For the CDR3, the DNA is TGTGCCAGCAGCAAAGGAGACCGTGCCGAAGTAACAGGGTATTTT. This codes for CASSKGDRAEVTGYF.

The chain recombines TRBV7-2 with TRBJ1-1, with TRBD1 as a possible D gene (5 bases). The germline gives CDR1 SGHTA, CDR2 FQGNSA. Trimming shortened V by 6 bases and J by 1 base, and 15 bases separated the two germline ends. The CDR3 contains 15 residues. The CDR3 nucleotides are TGTGCCAGCAGACATACAGGCGGCTCGAACACTGAAGCTTTCTTT. Translated: CASRHTGGSNTEAFF. The entire variable domain, with the rest obtained from reference TRBV7-2 and TRBJ1-1, is as follows: GAGVSQSPSNKVTEKGKDVELRCDPISGHTALYWYRQSLGQGLEFLIYFQGNSAPDKSGLPSDRFSAERTGGSVSTLTIQRTQQEDSAVYLCASRHTGGSNTEAFFGQGTRLTVV.

The J gene is TRBJ1-3, the V gene TRBV5-1; D is perhaps TRBD1 (5 bases). From germline, CDR1 is SGHRS and CDR2 YFSETQ. The CDR3 consists of 16 residues. V lost 4 bases, J lost 0 bases, and 14 bases lay in between. CDR3 nucleotides: TGCGCCAGCAGCGCGGGGGGAACGGGCTCTGGAAACACCATATATTTT. Its translation: CASSAGGTGSGNTIYF.

The genes are TRBV28 and TRBJ2-3; 9 bases map to TRBD2. There are 16 residues in the CDR3. Germline CDR1 MDHEN, CDR2 SYDVKM. Germline trimming cut 5 bases from V and 3 bases from J; bases unmatched to any gene: 9. For the CDR3, the DNA is TGTGCCAGCAGTAGGACTAGCGCGCGTCGAACAGATACGCAGTATTTT. Protein: CASSRTSARRTDTQYF.